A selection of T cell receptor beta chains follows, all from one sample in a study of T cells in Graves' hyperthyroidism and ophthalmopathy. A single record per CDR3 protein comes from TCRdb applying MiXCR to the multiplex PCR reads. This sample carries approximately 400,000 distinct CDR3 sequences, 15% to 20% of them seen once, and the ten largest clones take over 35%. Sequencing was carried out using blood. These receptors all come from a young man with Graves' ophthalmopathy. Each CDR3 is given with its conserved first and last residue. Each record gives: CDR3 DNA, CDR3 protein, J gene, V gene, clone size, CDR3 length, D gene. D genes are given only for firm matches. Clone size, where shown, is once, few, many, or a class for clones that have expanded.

TGCAGTGCTAGAGTCTACAGCGGCAATCAGCCCCAGCATTTT	CSARVYSGNQPQHF	TRBJ1-5	TRBV20-1	many	14	.
TGTGCCAGCAGTGAAGTAGTGGAACCTGGAAACACCATATATTTT	CASSEVVEPGNTIYF	TRBJ1-3	TRBV6-1	many	15	.
TGTGCCAGTAGTTCGCCTAGCTTATCCTCCTACAATGAGCAGTTCTTC	CASSSPSLSSYNEQFF	TRBJ2-1	TRBV19	.	16	.
TGTGCCAGTAGCATACAGGGTTATCAGCCCCAGCATTTT	CASSIQGYQPQHF	TRBJ1-5	TRBV19	.	13	.
TGTGCCAGCAGTCGACCGGGACAGGGATCGTTTGAAGCTTTCTTT	CASSRPGQGSFEAFF	TRBJ1-1	TRBV6-1	many	15	TRBD1
TGTGCCAGCACCTCCGGGGGTTGGAATGAAAAACTGTTTTTT	CASTSGGWNEKLFF	TRBJ1-4	TRBV3-1	few	14	.
TGTGCCAGCAGCCTTCGGGGGGCGGGTTTGGATACGCAGTATTTT	CASSLRGAGLDTQYF	TRBJ2-3	TRBV3-1	many	15	.
TGTGCCAGCAGCTTAGATCTTGAGGGGGGCTACTACAATGAGCAGTTCTTC	CASSLDLEGGYYNEQFF	TRBJ2-1	TRBV11-2	many	17	.
TGCAGCGTTAATCAGGGGGCCGGGACTGAAGCTTTCTTT	CSVNQGAGTEAFF	TRBJ1-1	TRBV29-1	many	13	TRBD1
TGTGCCACCCAGGGAGGCTCCAATCAGCCCCAGCATTTT	CATQGGSNQPQHF	TRBJ1-5	TRBV2	.	13	.
TGTGCCAGCAGCGGATCACTAGCGACCGGGGAGCTGTTTTTT	CASSGSLATGELFF	TRBJ2-2	TRBV9	.	14	TRBD2
TGCGCCAGCAGCTCGGGCAGGAGCTACGAGCAGTACTTC	CASSSGRSYEQYF	TRBJ2-7	TRBV5-1	.	13	.
TGTGCCAGCAGTGGGGGGGAACCGAGCTCTGGAAACACCATATATTTT	CASSGGEPSSGNTIYF	TRBJ1-3	TRBV2	.	16	.
TGCAGTGCTAACTCCGGGACAGGGGTTCGCGAGCAGTACTTC	CSANSGTGVREQYF	TRBJ2-7	TRBV20-1	.	14	TRBD1
TGTGCCAGCAGTTTTAGCCCAGGACTAGCGGACAATGAGCAGTTCTTC	CASSFSPGLADNEQFF	TRBJ2-1	TRBV12-3/TRBV12-4	.	16	TRBD2
TGTGCCAGCAGCCTTCTCGGACAGGGGGGAACTGGAAACACCATATATTTT	CASSLLGQGGTGNTIYF	TRBJ1-3	TRBV5-6	many	17	TRBD1
TGTGCCAGCAGCGCCCAGGACAGGGCGGCCGGGGAGCTGTTTTTT	CASSAQDRAAGELFF	TRBJ2-2	TRBV5-5	many	15	TRBD1
TGTGCCAGCAGCGTGGGACAGGGGTACACAGATACGCAGTATTTT	CASSVGQGYTDTQYF	TRBJ2-3	TRBV5-8	.	15	TRBD1
TGCAGTGCTAGAGGTTTAGCGGGGGGGCGTACGCAGTATTTT	CSARGLAGGRTQYF	TRBJ2-3	TRBV20-1	.	14	TRBD2